This TCR beta chain was recorded in a study of cytomegalovirus exposure and HLA in healthy donors. Overall study results and limits: A later examination showed that TCR association rates differed by HLA locus, with DRB1 most and HLA-C fewest.

CDR1 is MNHEY and CDR2 is SMNVEV in the germline V gene (reference sequence). The CDR3 totals 14 residues. With 5 bases removed from V and 8 bases from J, the gap between germline ends came to 18 bases. Amplification used 60 Vbeta primers and 13 Jbeta primers. Some clones are missing from TCRdb's copy, which holds only in-frame ones; the method was immunoSEQ multiplex PCR. The sample contains around 130,000 clones, 80% to 85% of which appear only once. For this clone: The antigen remains undetermined.

Material: PBMCs. V and J are TRBV27 and TRBJ1-1, with a weak D call TRBD1 (5 bases). This sequence was found in a young man in good health and CMV-seronegative. CDR3 bases: TGTGCCAGCAGTGTGACCCGACAGAACCCCGAAGCTTTCTTT. Encoded protein: CASSVTRQNPEAFF.